This T cell receptor beta chain was recovered during a study of cytomegalovirus exposure and HLA in healthy donors. General observations from the study: In vitro confirmation showed three CMV-associated chains to be CMV antigen specific.

Primers: 60 Vbeta forward and 13 Jbeta reverse. The table came from immunoSEQ multiplex PCR; TCRdb's copy has only in-frame clones and leaves some out. The profile shows roughly 110,000 clones, around 76% of them singletons. About this clone: Its cognate antigen is unknown.

This CDR3 is built from 20 residues. Germline V gives CDR1 SGHRS, CDR2 YFSETQ. The V and J ends lost 3 bases and 0 bases, in that order; junction bases with no gene match: 16. The sequencing input was PBMCs. The receptor was derived from a woman aged 50 to 60 in good health and CMV-seropositive. The genes are TRBV5-1 and TRBJ1-2; 11 positions match TRBD1. The CDR3 DNA reads as TGCGCCAGCAGCTCTAACCCTAAATCCGCGGGACAGGGGGCTAACTATGGCTACACCTTC. Translating it yields CASSSNPKSAGQGANYGYTF. Drawing the rest from reference TRBV5-1 and TRBJ1-2, the complete variable domain is KAGVTQTPRYLIKTRGQQVTLSCSPISGHRSVSWYQQTPGQGLQFLFEYFSETQRNKGNFPGRFSGRQFSNSRSEMNVSTLELGDSALYLCASSSNPKSAGQGANYGYTFGSGTRLTVV.